This T cell receptor beta chain was recovered during a study of graft-versus-host responses after intestinal transplantation. About the research overall: Isolated intestinal, liver-intestinal, or multivisceral transplants had been given to the recipients.

Germline loops: CDR1 LNHNV, CDR2 YYDKDF (reference sequence). Trimming took 4 bases from V and 1 from J; bases not matched to a gene: 3. The CDR3 is 15 residues long. Study-wide findings and caveats: Individuals carrying graft-donor T cell macrochimerism showed high graft-versus-host to host-versus-graft clonal ratios in allografts. Recipient marrow harbored GvH clones, some of which surfaced first in ileum or blood.

Graft-derived tissue was subjected to processing to liberate intraepithelial and lamina propria lymphocytes. This clone was detected once. Its specificity is unknown. Here immunoSEQ multiplex PCR was the method, and the copy in TCRdb shows in-frame clones only, minus some. The table includes about 19,000 clones, approximately 79% detected once. This TCR was sampled from a human patient who received an intestinal transplant, so some T cells may come from the graft donor. This rearrangement joins TRBV15 to TRBJ2-3; TRBD2 matches at 9 bases. The starting material was ileum tissue, obtained roughly three weeks after intestinal transplant. The CDR3 DNA reads TGTGCCACCAGCAATGAGCGGGGGGGCACAGATACGCAGTATTTT. Its protein product is CATSNERGGTDTQYF.